The subject of this entry is one TCR beta chain. TCRdb re-derived calls from the PCR reads in MiXCR, one entry per CDR3 protein. The sample yields approximately 9,800 distinct CDR3 sequences, 55% to 75% seen once. This entry is derived from a study of tumor-infiltrating lymphocytes in oesophageal squamous cell carcinoma. The sample was esophageal tumor tissue. The origin of this receptor is a female donor with esophageal squamous cell carcinoma.

DNA of the CDR3: TGTGCCAGCAGTAAAAGCTGGCGGACAGGCACAGATACGCAGTATTTT. Translated, it gives CASSKSWRTGTDTQYF. The chain employs TRBV6-1 and TRBJ2-3, with a weak D call TRBD1 (6 bases). Germline CDR1 reads MNHNS; CDR2 reads SASEGT. The V and J ends lost 5 bases and 1 base respectively, with 16 bases between them. The CDR3 runs to 16 residues.